This TCR beta chain was observed in a study of tumor-infiltrating lymphocytes in primary liver carcinoma. TCR beta cDNA was made from 400 to 500 ng total RNA with a constant-region primer. Construction of TCR beta libraries relied on three successive nested multiplex PCR rounds employing slightly modified ARM-PCR. For approximately 10 cycles apiece, the opening two PCR rounds ran with TRBV1-TRBV30 forward primers and a C-beta reverse primer. A single record per CDR3 protein comes from TCRdb applying MiXCR to the multiplex PCR reads. The profile shows about 120,000 distinct CDR3 sequences, roughly 75% of them singletons. The germline V gene encodes CDR1 KGHSH and CDR2 LQKENI. The ends were cut back, 3 bases at V and 1 base at J, with 15 bases in the middle. This CDR3 spans 16 amino acids. Co-extraction of RNA and DNA was performed on roughly 20-34 mg of unsorted bulk tissue. This clonotype came up a few times.

The rearrangement uses TRBV18 and TRBJ2-5; D is uncertain. This receptor was taken from a woman aged 60-75 years with primary liver carcinoma and hepatitis B virus infection. Specimen: tumor-adjacent normal liver tissue. In DNA form, the CDR3 reads TGTGCCAGCTCACCTAACAACATGGGCCCCCAAGAGACCCAGTACTTC. It codes for CASSPNNMGPQETQYF.